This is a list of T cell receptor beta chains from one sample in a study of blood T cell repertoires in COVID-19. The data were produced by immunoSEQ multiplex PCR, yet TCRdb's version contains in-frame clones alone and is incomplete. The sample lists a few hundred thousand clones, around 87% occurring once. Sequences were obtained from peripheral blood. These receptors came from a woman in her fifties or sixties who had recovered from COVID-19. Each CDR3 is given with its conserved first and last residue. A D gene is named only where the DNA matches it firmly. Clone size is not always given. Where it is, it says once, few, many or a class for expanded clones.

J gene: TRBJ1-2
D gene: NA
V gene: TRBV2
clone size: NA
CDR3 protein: CASSDGTTGYGYTF
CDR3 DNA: TGTGCCAGCAGTGACGGGACAACCGGCTATGGCTACACCTTC

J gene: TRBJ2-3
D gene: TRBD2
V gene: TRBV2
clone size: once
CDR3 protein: CASRGLAVTDTQYF
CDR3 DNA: TGTGCCAGCAGAGGACTAGCGGTTACAGATACGCAGTATTTT

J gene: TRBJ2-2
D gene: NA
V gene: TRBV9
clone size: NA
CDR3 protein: CASSETDTTRAGELFF
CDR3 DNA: TGTGCCAGCAGCGAGACAGACACCACCAGAGCCGGGGAGCTGTTTTTT

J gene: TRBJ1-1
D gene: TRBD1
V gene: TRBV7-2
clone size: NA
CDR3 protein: CASRPGQGRTEAFF
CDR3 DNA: TGTGCCAGCAGACCGGGACAGGGTCGGACTGAAGCTTTCTTT

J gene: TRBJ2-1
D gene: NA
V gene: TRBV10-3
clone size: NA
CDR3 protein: CAITAGENGGNEQFF
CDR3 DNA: TGTGCCATCACCGCCGGGGAAAACGGGGGCAATGAGCAGTTCTTC

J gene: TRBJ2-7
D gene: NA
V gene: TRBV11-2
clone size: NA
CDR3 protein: CASSLDLGQVTF
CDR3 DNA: TGTGCCAGCAGCTTAGATCTGGGACAAGTAACCTTC

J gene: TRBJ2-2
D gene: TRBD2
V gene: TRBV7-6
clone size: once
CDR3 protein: CASSLNSGIRTGELFF
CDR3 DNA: TGTGCCAGCAGCTTGAATAGCGGGATTCGCACCGGGGAGCTGTTTTTT

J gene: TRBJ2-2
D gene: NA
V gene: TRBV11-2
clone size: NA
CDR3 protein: CASSSSGAGTGELFF
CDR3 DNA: TGTGCCAGCAGCAGCTCGGGAGCGGGCACCGGGGAGCTGTTTTTT

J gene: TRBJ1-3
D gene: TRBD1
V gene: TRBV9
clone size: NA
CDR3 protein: CASGRDRGSGNTIYF
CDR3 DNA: TGTGCCAGCGGACGGGACAGGGGCTCTGGAAACACCATATATTTT

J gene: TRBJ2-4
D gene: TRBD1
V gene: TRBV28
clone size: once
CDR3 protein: CASSFRDRGNIQYF
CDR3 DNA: TGTGCCAGCAGTTTCCGGGACAGGGGAAACATTCAGTACTTC

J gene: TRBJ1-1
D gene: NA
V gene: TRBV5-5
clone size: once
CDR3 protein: CASSLDYYTEAFF
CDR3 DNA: TGTGCCAGCAGCTTGGACTATTACACTGAAGCTTTCTTT

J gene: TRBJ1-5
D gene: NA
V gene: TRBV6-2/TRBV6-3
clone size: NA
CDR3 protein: CASSYMQGRANNQPQHF
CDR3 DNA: TGTGCCAGCAGTTACATGCAAGGCAGGGCTAACAATCAGCCCCAGCATTTT

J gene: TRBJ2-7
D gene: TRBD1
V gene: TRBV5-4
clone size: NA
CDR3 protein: CASSRDSDSYEQYF
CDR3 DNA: TGTGCCAGCAGCCGGGACAGCGACTCCTACGAGCAGTACTTC

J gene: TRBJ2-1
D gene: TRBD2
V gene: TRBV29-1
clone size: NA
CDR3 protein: CSASGRASNEQFF
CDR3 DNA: TGCAGCGCGAGCGGGAGGGCCTCGAATGAGCAGTTCTTC

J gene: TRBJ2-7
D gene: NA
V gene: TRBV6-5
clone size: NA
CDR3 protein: CASTPFVDFYEQYF
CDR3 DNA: TGTGCCAGCACCCCTTTTGTCGACTTCTACGAGCAGTACTTC

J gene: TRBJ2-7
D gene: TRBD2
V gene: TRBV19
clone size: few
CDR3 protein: CASGEGIYEQYF
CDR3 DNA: TGTGCCAGCGGGGAGGGAATCTACGAGCAGTACTTC

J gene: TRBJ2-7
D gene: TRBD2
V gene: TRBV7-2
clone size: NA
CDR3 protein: CASSTTSGGWEQYF
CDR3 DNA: TGTGCCAGCAGCACCACTAGCGGGGGGTGGGAGCAGTACTTC

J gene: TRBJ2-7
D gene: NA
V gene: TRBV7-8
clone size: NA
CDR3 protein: CASSPAGLGYEQYF
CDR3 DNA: TGTGCCAGCAGCCCCGCGGGATTGGGCTACGAGCAGTACTTC

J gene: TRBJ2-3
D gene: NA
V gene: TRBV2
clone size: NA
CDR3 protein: CASSVGSPSTDTQYF
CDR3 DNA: TGTGCCAGCAGTGTCGGGAGCCCTAGCACAGATACGCAGTATTTT

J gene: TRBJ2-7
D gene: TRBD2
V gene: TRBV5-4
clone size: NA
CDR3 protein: CASSTGTSGSYEQYF
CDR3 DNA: TGTGCCAGCAGCACCGGGACTAGCGGGAGTTACGAGCAGTACTTC

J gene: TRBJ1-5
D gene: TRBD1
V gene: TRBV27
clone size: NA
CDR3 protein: CASSPRQGNQPQHF
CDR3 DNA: TGTGCCAGCAGTCCACGACAGGGAAATCAGCCCCAGCATTTT

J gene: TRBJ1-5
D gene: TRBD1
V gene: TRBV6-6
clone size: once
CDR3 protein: CASSRDSYSNQPQHF
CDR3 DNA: TGTGCCAGCAGCCGGGACAGCTATAGCAATCAGCCCCAGCATTTT

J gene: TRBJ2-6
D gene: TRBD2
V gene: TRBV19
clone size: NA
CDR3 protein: CASSWGGSGANVLTF
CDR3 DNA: TGTGCCAGCTCCTGGGGGGGCTCTGGGGCCAACGTCCTGACTTTC

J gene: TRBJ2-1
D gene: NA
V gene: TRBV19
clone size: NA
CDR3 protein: CASSIAEGNEQFF
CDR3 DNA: TGTGCCAGTTCAATAGCGGAGGGCAATGAGCAGTTCTTC

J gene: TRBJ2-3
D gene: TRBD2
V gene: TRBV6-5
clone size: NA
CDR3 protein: CASRIAGGTVTQYF
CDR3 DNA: TGTGCCAGCAGGATAGCGGGGGGGACCGTTACGCAGTATTTT

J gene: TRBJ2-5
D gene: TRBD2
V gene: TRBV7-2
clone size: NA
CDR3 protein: CASSPGLVRYF
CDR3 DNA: TGTGCCAGCAGCCCCGGACTAGTTCGGTACTTC

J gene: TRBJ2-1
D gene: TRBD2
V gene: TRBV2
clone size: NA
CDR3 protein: CASKYSVVAGGGDEQFF
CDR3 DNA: TGTGCCAGCAAATACAGCGTTGTGGCGGGGGGCGGGGATGAGCAGTTCTTC

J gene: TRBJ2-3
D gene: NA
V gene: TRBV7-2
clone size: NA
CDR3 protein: CASSLVRGITDTQYF
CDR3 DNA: TGTGCCAGCAGCTTAGTGCGGGGTATAACAGATACGCAGTATTTT

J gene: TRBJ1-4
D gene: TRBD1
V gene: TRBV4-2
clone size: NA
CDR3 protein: CASSQAGGLNEKLFF
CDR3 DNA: TGTGCCAGCAGCCAAGCAGGGGGCCTTAATGAAAAACTGTTTTTT

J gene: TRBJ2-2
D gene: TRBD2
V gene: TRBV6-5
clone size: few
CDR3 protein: CASSFRLATGELFF
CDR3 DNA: TGTGCCAGCAGCTTCCGACTAGCCACCGGGGAGCTGTTTTTT

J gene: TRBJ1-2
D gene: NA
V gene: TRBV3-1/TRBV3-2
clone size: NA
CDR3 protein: CASSHGGGRSGYTF
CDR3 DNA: TGTGCCAGCAGCCACGGCGGAGGCCGGTCTGGCTACACCTTC

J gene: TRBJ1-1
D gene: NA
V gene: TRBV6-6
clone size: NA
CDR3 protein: CASSKTLNTEAFF
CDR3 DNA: TGTGCCAGCAGTAAAACATTGAACACTGAAGCTTTCTTT

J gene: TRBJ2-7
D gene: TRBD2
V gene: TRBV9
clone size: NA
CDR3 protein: CASSAQASGPYEQYF
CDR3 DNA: TGTGCCAGCAGCGCACAGGCTAGCGGACCCTACGAGCAGTACTTC

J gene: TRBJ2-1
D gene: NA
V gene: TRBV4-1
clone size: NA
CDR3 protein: CASSQEAGTSTQFF
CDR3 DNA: TGCGCCAGCAGCCAAGAGGCCGGGACATCAACGCAGTTCTTC

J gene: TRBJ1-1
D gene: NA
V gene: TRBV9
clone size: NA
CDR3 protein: CASSPYTGGHTEAFF
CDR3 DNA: TGTGCCAGCAGCCCTTATACGGGGGGGCACACTGAAGCTTTCTTT

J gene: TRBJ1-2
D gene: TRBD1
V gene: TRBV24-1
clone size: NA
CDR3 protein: CATSDRTGGNYGYTF
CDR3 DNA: TGTGCCACCAGTGATCGGACAGGGGGTAACTATGGCTACACCTTC

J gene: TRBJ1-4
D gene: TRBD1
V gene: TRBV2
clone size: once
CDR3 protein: CASRWTGGGEKLFF
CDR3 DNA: TGTGCCAGCAGATGGACAGGGGGTGGTGAAAAACTGTTTTTT

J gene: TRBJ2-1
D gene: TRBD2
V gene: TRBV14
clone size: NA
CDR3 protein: CASSLFGLAGSEQFF
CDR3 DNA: TGTGCCAGCAGCCTCTTCGGACTAGCGGGAAGTGAGCAGTTCTTC

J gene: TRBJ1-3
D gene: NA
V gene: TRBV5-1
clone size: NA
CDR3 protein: CASTQGSGNTIYF
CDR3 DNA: TGCGCCAGTACGCAGGGCTCTGGAAACACCATATATTTT

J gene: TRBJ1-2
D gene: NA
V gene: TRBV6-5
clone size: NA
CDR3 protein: CASRATAVYGYTF
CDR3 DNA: TGTGCCAGCAGAGCGACAGCTGTCTATGGCTACACCTTC

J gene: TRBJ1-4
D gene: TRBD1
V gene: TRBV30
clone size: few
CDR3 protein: CAWSPGTGGHEKLFF
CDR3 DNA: TGTGCCTGGAGTCCCGGGACAGGGGGTCATGAAAAACTGTTTTTT

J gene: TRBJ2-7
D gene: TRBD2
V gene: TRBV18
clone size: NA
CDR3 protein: CASSVEERALAAEQYF
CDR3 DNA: TGTGCCAGCTCAGTCGAGGAGAGAGCACTAGCGGCGGAGCAGTACTTC

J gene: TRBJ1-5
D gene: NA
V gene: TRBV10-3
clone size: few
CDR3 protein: CAISESGPQGEQPQHF
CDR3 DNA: TGTGCCATCAGTGAGTCTGGTCCCCAGGGCGAGCAGCCCCAGCATTTT

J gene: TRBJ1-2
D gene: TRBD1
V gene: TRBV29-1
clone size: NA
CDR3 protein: CSVEPGQGRAYGYTF
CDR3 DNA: TGCAGCGTTGAACCCGGACAGGGAAGGGCCTATGGCTACACCTTC

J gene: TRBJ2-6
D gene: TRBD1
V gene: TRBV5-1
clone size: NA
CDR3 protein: CASSPMPRDRAASGANVLTF
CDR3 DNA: TGCGCCAGCAGCCCAATGCCCCGGGACAGGGCAGCCTCTGGGGCCAACGTCCTGACTTTC

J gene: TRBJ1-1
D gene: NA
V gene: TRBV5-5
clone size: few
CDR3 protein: CASSSQGQNTEAFF
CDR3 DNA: TGTGCCAGCAGCTCACAGGGTCAGAACACTGAAGCTTTCTTT

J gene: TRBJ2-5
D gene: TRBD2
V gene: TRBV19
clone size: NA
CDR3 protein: CASSIRTSGGAETQYF
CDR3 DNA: TGTGCCAGTAGTATCCGGACTAGCGGGGGGGCGGAGACCCAGTACTTC

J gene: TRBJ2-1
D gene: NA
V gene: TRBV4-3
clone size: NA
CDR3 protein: CASSHNLGLPSYNEQFF
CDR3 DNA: TGCGCCAGCAGCCATAACCTCGGTCTCCCCTCCTACAATGAGCAGTTCTTC

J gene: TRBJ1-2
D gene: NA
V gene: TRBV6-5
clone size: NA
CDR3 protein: CASMGQSYGYTF
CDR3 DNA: TGTGCCAGCATGGGGCAGTCCTATGGCTACACCTTC

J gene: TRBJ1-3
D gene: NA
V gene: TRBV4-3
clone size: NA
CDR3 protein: CASSQEAASGGNTIYF
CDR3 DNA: TGCGCCAGCAGCCAAGAGGCTGCCAGCGGGGGAAACACCATATATTTT

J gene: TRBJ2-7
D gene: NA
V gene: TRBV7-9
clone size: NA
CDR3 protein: CASSAQTGGTSYEQYF
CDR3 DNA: TGTGCCAGCAGCGCCCAGACGGGGGGCACCTCATACGAGCAGTACTTC

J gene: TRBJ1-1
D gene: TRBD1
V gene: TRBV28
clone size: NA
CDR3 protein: CASRETGGDLSTEAFF
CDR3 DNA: TGTGCCAGCAGGGAGACAGGGGGCGATCTCTCCACTGAAGCTTTCTTT

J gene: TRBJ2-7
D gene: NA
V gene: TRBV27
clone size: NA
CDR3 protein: CASSFKDSSYEQYF
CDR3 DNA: TGTGCCAGCAGTTTTAAGGACAGTTCCTACGAGCAGTACTTC

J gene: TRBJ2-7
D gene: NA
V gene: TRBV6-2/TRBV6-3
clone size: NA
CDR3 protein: CASSYLSRGMAFSYEQYF
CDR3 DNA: TGTGCCAGCAGTTATCTAAGCCGAGGAATGGCCTTTTCCTACGAGCAGTACTTC

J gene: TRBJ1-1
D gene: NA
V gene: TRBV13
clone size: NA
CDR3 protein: CASSLVGRTSTEAFF
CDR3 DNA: TGTGCCAGCAGCTTAGTGGGCAGGACAAGCACTGAAGCTTTCTTT

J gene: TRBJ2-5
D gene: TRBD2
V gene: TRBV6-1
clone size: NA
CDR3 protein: CASSGRLGGGLAGAGETQYF
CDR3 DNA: TGTGCCAGCAGTGGTCGTCTCGGGGGAGGACTAGCGGGAGCAGGAGAGACCCAGTACTTC